The text below deals with one TCR beta chain. This entry comes from a study of blood T cell repertoires in COVID-19. Individuals drawn from under 30 US areas were roughly 18 to 100 years old. Before being deemed recovered, Cohort 3 donors had two negative PCRs, clearance, or symptom resolution. TCRdb keeps only in-frame clones here, not all; method: immunoSEQ multiplex PCR. The sample consists of 370,000 or so clones, 80% to 90% of them appearing once. Germline trimming cut 3 bases from V and 0 bases from J; bases unmatched to any gene: 8. The CDR3 has 16 amino acids. CDR1 is SGHTA and CDR2 is FQGNSA in the germline V gene.

The J gene is TRBJ2-7, the V gene TRBV7-2, with 7 bases fitting TRBD2. This receptor was identified in a man aged 30 to 45 who had recovered from COVID-19. The source material was PBMCs or T cells enriched from blood (not recorded which). Here the CDR3 reads CASSFSGVSGSYEQYF. For the CDR3, the DNA is TGTGCCAGCAGCTTCAGCGGGGTGTCAGGCTCCTACGAGCAGTACTTC.